This T cell receptor beta chain was obtained from a study of T cells in Graves' hyperthyroidism and ophthalmopathy. General study findings and limits: In simple terms, a model built on 13 V-J features told ophthalmopathy apart from stable hyperthyroidism.

The study included ophthalmopathy patients with Clinical Activity Score at least 3, NOSPECS grade at least 4 and duration under 3 months. Those patients with uncontrolled infection, other autoimmune disease, pregnancy or lactation were excluded. The diagnoses drew upon clinical symptoms, serum thyroxine and TRAb, thyroid ultrasound and orbital computed tomography. This CDR3 contains 15 residues. V shed 0 bases and J shed 4 bases, with 12 bases lying between them. Germline loops: CDR1 SGHVS, CDR2 FNYEAQ. Amplified TCR beta CDR3 regions derived from RNA transcripts. Researchers ran a first-round RT-PCR on the TCR CDR3 using the HTBI primer set. TCRdb redid the calling of the multiplex PCR reads with MiXCR, one entry per CDR3 protein. There are 300,000 to 450,000 distinct CDR3 sequences in the sample; around a sixth occur only once, and 40% lies in the top ten. The table lists this clonotype with many counts. Antigen unknown.

Sequenced material: blood. The clonotype comes from a man aged 18 to 30 with Graves' ophthalmopathy. The chain uses TRBV7-6 and TRBJ1-2; a weak D match, TRBD1 (6 bases). CDR3 amino acids: CASSLAGGLGYGYTF. As DNA, the CDR3 is TGTGCCAGCAGCTTAGCGGGGGGCCTCGGCTATGGCTACACCTTC.